The clone carrying this T cell receptor (beta chain) was picked up one time. Produced via immunoSEQ multiplex PCR; TCRdb's table is partial and in-frame only. The repertoire holds about 240,000 clones, with 82% as singletons. This sample is part of a study of blood T cell repertoires in COVID-19. The material sequenced was peripheral blood. This clonotype originated in a woman aged 55-69 years with active or convalescent COVID-19.

CDR3: CASSAGQYSPSGYTF. The CDR3 coding sequence is TGCGCCAGCAGCGCGGGACAGTACTCTCCGAGTGGCTACACCTTC. The chain has TRBV5-1 and TRBJ1-2; TRBD1 aligns across 7 bases. The CDR3 runs to 15 residues. Germline lookup yields CDR1 SGHRS and CDR2 YFSETQ. J gave up 7 bases and V 4 bases, and 13 bases lay outside the gene matches.